Presented here are 13 T cell receptor beta chains from one specimen sequenced in a study of blood T cells in healthy people across ages. Then a second PCR, running roughly 7 to 11 cycles, was carried out with a sample-barcoded 5' primer and a J-beta primer mix. TCRdb reanalysed the 5' RACE reads using MiXCR and keeps one entry per CDR3 protein. The table records around 800,000 distinct CDR3 sequences, more than 25% of them present only once. This same sample was also taken into another study, of T cells of mothers and their children.

Sequences were obtained from blood. The receptor source for this set is a boy between 10 and 17 years old in good health.

V and J are TRBV10-3 and TRBJ2-7, with 8 bases matching TRBD1. V was pared by 6 bases and J by 7 bases, with 11 bases of the junction left unmatched. The CDR3 runs to 14 residues. Germline V gene data show CDR1 as ENHRY and CDR2 as SYGVKD. This CDR3 reads CAIRPGQAWGEQYF. For the CDR3, the DNA is TGTGCCATCAGACCGGGACAGGCCTGGGGTGAGCAGTACTTC.

The gene calls are TRBV20-1 and TRBJ1-2, with D perhaps matching TRBD1 (6 bases). V was pared by 3 bases and J by 4 bases, with 21 bases between. There are 16 residues in the CDR3. Germline lookup yields CDR1 DFQATT and CDR2 SNEGSKA (reference sequence). The CDR3 bases are TGCAGTGCTAGCCTCTGGGGGGCGCGTCTGACCTATGGCTACACCTTC. The encoded protein is CSASLWGARLTYGYTF.

The CDR3 nucleotides are TGTGCCACCAGTGAGACAGGGGGCGCGAACAATGAGCAGTTCTTC. It specifies CATSETGGANNEQFF. The chain joins TRBV24-1 to TRBJ2-1; 10 nucleotides align to TRBD1. Trimming removed 4 bases from V and 5 bases from J; junction bases left unmatched: 4. The CDR3 sequence is 15 residues long. Looked up from germline, CDR1 is KGHDR and CDR2 is SFDVKD.

The V gene is TRBV5-1, the J gene TRBJ1-1, with TRBD1 as a possible D gene (6 bases). Trimming removed 2 bases from V and 6 bases from J, with 14 bases in between. This CDR3 region has 14 residues. The V gene's germline CDR1 is SGHRS and CDR2 YFSETQ. CDR3 residues: CASSLLTGSPEAFF. The CDR3 bases are TGCGCCAGCAGCTTACTAACAGGGTCCCCTGAAGCTTTCTTT.

On this clonotype: The junction differs from germline at one of its ends, possibly a read error. The chain employs TRBV29-1 and TRBJ2-7; weak D call: TRBD2 (5 bases). The CDR3 has 8 residues. Germline V gives CDR1 SQVTM, CDR2 ANQGSEA. CDR3 sequence: CSVDFRIF. CDR3 sequence (DNA): TGCAGCGTGGACTTCCGGATCTTC.

The V call is TRBV10-3, the J call TRBJ2-5; TRBD2 is a possible D gene (6 bases). The CDR3 covers 15 residues. Germline V gene data show CDR1 as ENHRY and CDR2 as SYGVKD. V was pared by 0 bases and J by 1 base, with 9 bases between. CDR3: CAISESGDFQETQYF. DNA of the CDR3: TGTGCCATCAGTGAGTCGGGGGACTTCCAAGAGACCCAGTACTTC.

This sequence joins TRBV28 and TRBJ2-3; 14 bases fit TRBD2. V lost 4 bases, J lost 5 bases, and 8 bases stayed unmatched. The germline V gene encodes CDR1 MDHEN and CDR2 SYDVKM. CDR3 size: 17 residues. The CDR3 spells CASSSSGLAGVIDTQYF. CDR3 bases: TGTGCCAGCAGTTCCTCGGGACTAGCGGGAGTGATAGATACGCAGTATTTT. Supplemented by reference TRBV28 and TRBJ2-3, the full variable domain reads DVKVTQSSRYLVKRTGEKVFLECVQDMDHENMFWYRQDPGLGLRLIYFSYDVKMKEKGDIPEGYSVSREKKERFSLILESASTNQTSMYLCASSSSGLAGVIDTQYFGPGTRLTVL.

The chain combines TRBV28 with TRBJ2-7, with D tentatively TRBD2 (6 bases). V lost 5 bases, J lost 4 bases, and 9 bases lay in between. This CDR3 spans 12 amino acids. The germline V gene has CDR1 MDHEN and CDR2 SYDVKM. The CDR3 protein is CASSTGVYEQYF. The CDR3, as DNA: TGTGCCAGCAGTACGGGAGTTTACGAGCAGTACTTC.

The V call is TRBV3-1, the J call TRBJ2-5; 8 positions agree with TRBD2. The V gene's germline CDR1 is LGHDT and CDR2 YNNKEL (reference sequence). The CDR3 spans 17 residues. Losses at the gene ends were 0 bases for V and 1 base for J; bases not matched to a gene: 7. The CDR3, as DNA: TGTGCCAGCAGCCAAGATCGGCGCGGGGGGCCCCAAGAGACCCAGTACTTC. Its translation is CASSQDRRGGPQETQYF.

This chain connects TRBV13 to TRBJ1-2; TRBD1 might be the D (6 bases). With 5 bases removed from V and 5 bases from J, the gap between germline ends came to 18 bases. This CDR3 contains 15 residues. The germline V gene encodes CDR1 PRHDT and CDR2 FYEKMQ (reference sequence). CDR3 DNA: TGTGCCAGCAGCCCTAGGGGGGGGCCGGAGTATGGCTACACCTTC. Protein: CASSPRGGPEYGYTF.

This clonotype has more than one count but fewer than ten. A read error may account for a junction end that differs from germline. The chain carries TRBV9 and TRBJ2-7, with TRBD2 identical over 8 bases. Germline values: CDR1 SGDLS, CDR2 YYNGEE. This CDR3 is built from 15 residues. The CDR3 region has the DNA TGTGCCAACAGCGCAGGTAGCGGGGCCCTCTACGAGCAGTACTTC. Translated, it gives CANSAGSGALYEQYF.

The chain links TRBV7-2 to TRBJ2-3, with D possibly being TRBD2 (5 bases). Germline lookup yields CDR1 SGHTA and CDR2 FQGNSA. V lost 4 bases and J 6 bases, leaving 11 bases between the germline ends. The CDR3 spans 13 residues. Here the CDR3 reads CASSSISVDTQYF. The CDR3 DNA reads TGTGCCAGCAGCTCGATTAGCGTGGATACGCAGTATTTT.

This clonotype was seen more than once but under ten times. The CDR3 coding sequence is TGTGCCAGCAGTTTGGGGCAGGGGGCTTTCGATGAGCAGTTCTTC. It specifies CASSLGQGAFDEQFF. J is TRBJ2-1 and V is TRBV12-3 or TRBV12-4; 8 bases align to TRBD1. The CDR3 spans 15 residues. V was pared by 3 bases and J by 8 bases, with 9 bases of the junction left unmatched.